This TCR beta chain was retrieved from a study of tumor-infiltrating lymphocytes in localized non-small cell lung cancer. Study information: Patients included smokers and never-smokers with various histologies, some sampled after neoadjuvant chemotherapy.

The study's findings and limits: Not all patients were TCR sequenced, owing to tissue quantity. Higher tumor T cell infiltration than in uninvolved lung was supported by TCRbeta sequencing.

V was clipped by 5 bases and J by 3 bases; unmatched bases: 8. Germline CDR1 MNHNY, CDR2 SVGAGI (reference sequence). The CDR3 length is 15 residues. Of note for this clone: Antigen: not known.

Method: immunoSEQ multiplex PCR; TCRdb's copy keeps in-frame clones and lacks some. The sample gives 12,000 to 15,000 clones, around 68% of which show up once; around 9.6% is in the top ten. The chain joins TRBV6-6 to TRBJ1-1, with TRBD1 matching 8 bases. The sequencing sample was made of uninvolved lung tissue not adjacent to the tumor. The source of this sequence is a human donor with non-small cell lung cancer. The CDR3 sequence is CASSPGQGGYTEAFF. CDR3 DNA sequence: TGTGCCAGCAGTCCCGGACAGGGAGGGTACACTGAAGCTTTCTTT.